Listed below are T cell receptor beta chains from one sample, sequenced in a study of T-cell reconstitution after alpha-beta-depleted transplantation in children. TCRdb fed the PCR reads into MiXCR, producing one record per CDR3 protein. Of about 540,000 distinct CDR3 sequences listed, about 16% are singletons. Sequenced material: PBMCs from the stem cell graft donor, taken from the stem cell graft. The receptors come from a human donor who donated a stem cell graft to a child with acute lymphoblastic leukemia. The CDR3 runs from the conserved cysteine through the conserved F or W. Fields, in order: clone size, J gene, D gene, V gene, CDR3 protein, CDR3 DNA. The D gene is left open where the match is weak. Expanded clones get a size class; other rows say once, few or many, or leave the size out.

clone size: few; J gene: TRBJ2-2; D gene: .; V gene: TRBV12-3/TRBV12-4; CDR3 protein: CASSFRGSGELFF; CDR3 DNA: TGTGCCAGCAGTTTTCGGGGGTCCGGGGAGCTGTTTTTT
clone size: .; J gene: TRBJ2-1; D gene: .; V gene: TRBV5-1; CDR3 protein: CASSPDGGTSPGGYNEQFF; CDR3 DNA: TGCGCCAGCAGCCCCGACGGGGGAACCTCCCCTGGCGGGTACAATGAGCAGTTCTTC
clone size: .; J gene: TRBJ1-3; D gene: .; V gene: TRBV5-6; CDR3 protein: CASSPRADRTLYTIYF; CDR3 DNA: TGTGCCAGCAGCCCTAGGGCGGACCGGACCCTATACACCATATATTTT
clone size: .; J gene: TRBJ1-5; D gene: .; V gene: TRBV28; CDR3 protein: CASLFATDSNQPQHF; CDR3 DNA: TGTGCCAGTCTCTTCGCGACAGATAGCAATCAGCCCCAGCATTTT
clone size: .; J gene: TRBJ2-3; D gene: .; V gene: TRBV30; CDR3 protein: CAWSVTGSPDTQYF; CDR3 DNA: TGTGCCTGGAGTGTAACAGGGAGTCCAGATACGCAGTATTTT
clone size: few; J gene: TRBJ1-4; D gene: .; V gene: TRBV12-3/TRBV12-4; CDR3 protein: CASSFGGRDEKLFF; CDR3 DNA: TGTGCCAGCAGTTTCGGGGGACGGGATGAAAAACTGTTTTTT
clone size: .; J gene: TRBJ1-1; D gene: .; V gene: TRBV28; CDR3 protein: CASSPSTELNTEAFF; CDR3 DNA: TGTGCCAGCAGTCCCTCGACGGAATTGAACACTGAAGCTTTCTTT
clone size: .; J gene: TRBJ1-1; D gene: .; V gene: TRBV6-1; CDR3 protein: CASSETRGTEAFF; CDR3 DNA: TGTGCCAGCAGTGAAACTCGGGGAACTGAAGCTTTCTTT
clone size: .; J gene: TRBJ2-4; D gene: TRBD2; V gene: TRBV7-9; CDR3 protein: CASSTPGLAENIQYF; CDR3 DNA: TGTGCCAGCAGCACCCCGGGACTAGCGGAAAACATTCAGTACTTC
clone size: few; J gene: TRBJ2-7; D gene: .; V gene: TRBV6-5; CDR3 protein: CASSYSADSSSYEQYF; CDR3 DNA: TGTGCCAGCAGTTACTCCGCGGACTCGAGCTCCTACGAGCAGTACTTC
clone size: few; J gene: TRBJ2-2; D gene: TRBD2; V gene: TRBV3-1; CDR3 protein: CASSPREVNTGELFF; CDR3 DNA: TGTGCCAGCAGCCCCCGGGAGGTGAACACCGGGGAGCTGTTTTTT
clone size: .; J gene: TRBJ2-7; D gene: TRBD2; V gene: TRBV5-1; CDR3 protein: CASSLDLASGTSGTYEQYF; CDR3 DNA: TGCGCCAGCAGCTTGGATTTGGCTTCTGGGACTAGCGGGACCTACGAGCAGTACTTC
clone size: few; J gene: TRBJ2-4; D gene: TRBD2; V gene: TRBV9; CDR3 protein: CASSPSGGGRNIQYF; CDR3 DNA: TGTGCCAGCAGCCCCTCGGGAGGGGGGCGGAACATTCAGTACTTC
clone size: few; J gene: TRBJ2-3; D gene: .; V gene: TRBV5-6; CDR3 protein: CASSFGVRSTDTQYF; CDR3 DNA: TGTGCCAGCAGCTTTGGAGTAAGGAGCACAGATACGCAGTATTTT
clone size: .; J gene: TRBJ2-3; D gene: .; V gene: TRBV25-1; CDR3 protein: CASDAQVGDTQYF; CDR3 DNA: TGTGCCAGCGACGCACAGGTTGGGGATACGCAGTATTTT
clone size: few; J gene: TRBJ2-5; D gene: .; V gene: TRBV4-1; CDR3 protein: CASSQDRVQETQYF; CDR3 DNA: TGCGCCAGCAGCCAAGATAGGGTTCAAGAGACCCAGTACTTC
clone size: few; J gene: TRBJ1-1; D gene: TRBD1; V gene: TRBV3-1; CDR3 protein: CASTNRGLGTEAFF; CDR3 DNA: TGTGCCAGCACCAACAGGGGACTTGGCACTGAAGCTTTCTTT
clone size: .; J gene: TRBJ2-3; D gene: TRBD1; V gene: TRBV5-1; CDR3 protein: CASSLEVGGQDTQYF; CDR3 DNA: TGCGCCAGCAGCTTGGAGGTAGGGGGCCAAGATACGCAGTATTTT
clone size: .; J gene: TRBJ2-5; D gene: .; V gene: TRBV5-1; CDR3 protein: CASSLAGGASMEETQYF; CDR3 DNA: TGCGCCAGCAGCTTAGCCGGGGGAGCATCTATGGAAGAGACCCAGTACTTC
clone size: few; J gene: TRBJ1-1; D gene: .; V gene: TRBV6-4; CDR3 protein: CASSDGGSEAFF; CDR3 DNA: TGTGCCAGCAGTGACGGGGGGTCTGAAGCTTTCTTT
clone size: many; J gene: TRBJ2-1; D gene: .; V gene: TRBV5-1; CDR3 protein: CASSLGGWNEQFF; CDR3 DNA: TGCGCCAGCAGCTTGGGGGGCTGGAATGAGCAGTTCTTC
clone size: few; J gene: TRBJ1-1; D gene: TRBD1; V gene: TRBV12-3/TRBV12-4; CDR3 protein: CASRSQGALEAFF; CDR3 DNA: TGTGCCAGCAGATCGCAGGGGGCTCTCGAAGCTTTCTTT
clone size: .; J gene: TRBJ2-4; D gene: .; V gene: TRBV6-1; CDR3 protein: CASSREQAGLGAKNIQYF; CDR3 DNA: TGTGCCAGCAGTCGAGAGCAGGCCGGTTTGGGGGCCAAAAACATTCAGTACTTC
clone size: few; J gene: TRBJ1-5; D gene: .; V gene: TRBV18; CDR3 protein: CASSLLAVINNQPQHF; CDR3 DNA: TGTGCCAGCTCACTTCTGGCAGTAATCAACAATCAGCCCCAGCATTTT
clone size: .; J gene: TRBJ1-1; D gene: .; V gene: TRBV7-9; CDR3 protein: CASTQRGALNTEAFF; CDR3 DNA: TGTGCCAGCACCCAACGGGGGGCCCTGAACACTGAAGCTTTCTTT